The 21 T cell receptor beta chains listed next were all sequenced from one sample in a study of cytomegalovirus exposure and HLA in healthy donors. Primers included in the PCR were 60 Vbeta and 13 Jbeta primers. Sequencing was performed with immunoSEQ multiplex PCR; in TCRdb, only in-frame clones are kept and a portion is missing. This sample carries around 100,000 clones, less than 8% of them seen once, and the ten largest clones take 2% to 2.5%. The sequenced material came from PBMCs. These receptors originate from a middle-aged man in good health and CMV-seronegative.

The chain has TRBV7-9 and TRBJ2-1, with 7 nucleotides matching TRBD2. This CDR3 has 12 residues. Germline lookup yields CDR1 SEHNR and CDR2 FQNEAQ (reference sequence). V trimming: 5 bases; J trimming: 8 bases; junction bases outside the gene matches: 3. The CDR3 protein is CASSPAGDEQFF. In nucleotides, the CDR3 is TGTGCCAGCAGCCCCGCGGGGGATGAGCAGTTCTTC.

This clone was found a few times. The V and J genes are TRBV6-4 and TRBJ2-1, with TRBD1 identical over 11 bases. Germline V gives CDR1 MRHNA, CDR2 SNTAGT. V was pared by 2 bases and J by 8 bases, with 8 bases of the junction left unmatched. CDR3 length: 16 residues. The CDR3 spells CASSDHSGQGADEQFF. CDR3 DNA: TGTGCCAGCAGTGACCACTCAGGACAGGGGGCTGATGAGCAGTTCTTC.

This clone was seen a handful of times. The rearrangement links TRBV9 to TRBJ2-7; TRBD2 aligns across 7 bases. The J segment lost 5 bases and the V segment lost 4 bases, leaving 6 bases of the junction unmatched. The CDR3 has 13 amino acids. Germline-derived CDR1 and CDR2 are SGDLS and YYNGEE. The CDR3 loop is CASSTRLADEQYF. In DNA, the CDR3 is TGTGCCAGCAGCACCCGACTAGCAGACGAGCAGTACTTC.

This chain joins TRBV2 and TRBJ2-2, with D tentatively TRBD1 (5 bases). The CDR3 totals 14 residues. Trimming cost V 7 bases and J 4 bases, with 13 bases left between them. Germline CDR1 reads SNHLY; CDR2 reads FYNNEI. The CDR3, as DNA: TGTGCCAGCAAATCAGGGCTTGGCACCGGGGAGCTGTTTTTT. Protein product: CASKSGLGTGELFF.

This clone came up a few times. The chain has TRBV25-1 and TRBJ2-1; 12 bases are a match to TRBD2. V lost 10 bases, J lost 10 bases, and 8 bases stayed unmatched. Per the germline V gene, CDR1 is MGHDK and CDR2 is SYGVNS. The CDR3 is 13 residues long. CDR3 coding DNA: TGTGCCACCGGGTCTAGCGGGGGGGGAGAGCAGTTCTTC. This gives the protein CATGSSGGGEQFF.

This clone was observed a few times. The rearrangement uses TRBV28 and TRBJ2-7, with 7 bases fitting TRBD1. V shed 3 bases, J shed 7 bases, and the junction held 3 bases outside the gene matches. The CDR3 totals 12 residues. CDR1 and CDR2 (germline): MDHEN, SYDVKM. Here the CDR3 reads CASSLTGREQYF. The DNA of the CDR3 is TGTGCCAGCAGTTTGACAGGGCGGGAGCAGTACTTC. The full variable domain, completed using reference TRBV28 and TRBJ2-7, is DVKVTQSSRYLVKRTGEKVFLECVQDMDHENMFWYRQDPGLGLRLIYFSYDVKMKEKGDIPEGYSVSREKKERFSLILESASTNQTSMYLCASSLTGREQYFGPGTRLTVT.

Only a few counts were recorded for this clone. The chain couples TRBV28 to TRBJ2-1; the D gene is possibly TRBD2 (6 bases). The V end was cut by 10 bases, the J end by 0 bases, with 13 bases between. Germline CDR1 reads MDHEN; CDR2 reads SYDVKM. This CDR3 has 14 amino acids. CDR3 bases: TGTGCCACCCTTGTGGGGGGCTCCTACAATGAGCAGTTCTTC. Protein: CATLVGGSYNEQFF.

This clone was observed a few times. The rearrangement uses TRBV27 and TRBJ1-1, with 7 bases identical to TRBD1. CDR3 length: 16 amino acids. V was clipped by 4 bases and J by 0 bases; unmatched bases: 8. Germline values: CDR1 MNHEY, CDR2 SMNVEV (reference sequence). The CDR3 DNA sequence: TGTGCCAGCAGTTCACGACAGGGAAGGGTGAACACTGAAGCTTTCTTT. Protein: CASSSRQGRVNTEAFF.

This clone was found many times. The junction does not match germline at one end; this may be a read error. The chain is built from TRBV7-7 and TRBJ2-1; TRBD2 matches 8 bases. This CDR3 has 13 amino acids. Germline V gene data show CDR1 as SSHAT and CDR2 as FNYEAQ (reference sequence). CDR3 DNA: TGTGCTAGCAGCTTACAGACTAGCGATGAGCAGTTCTTC. Protein sequence: CASSLQTSDEQFF. The whole variable domain, remainder taken from reference TRBV7-7 and TRBJ2-1, is GAGVSQSPRYKVTKRGQDVTLRCDPISSHATLYWYQQALGQGPEFLTYFNYEAQPDKSGLPSDRFSAERPEGSISTLTIQRTEQRDSAMYRCASSLQTSDEQFFGPGTRLTVL.

This clone was recorded a few times. The rearrangement uses TRBV28 and TRBJ1-5; 7 nucleotides line up with TRBD1. V was clipped by 5 bases and J by 7 bases; unmatched bases: 20. Germline values: CDR1 MDHEN, CDR2 SYDVKM. This CDR3 contains 18 residues. The CDR3 DNA follows: TGTGCCAGCAGTCAACGACAGGGTCAGGGGAGTAGCGTCCAGCCCCAGCATTTT. It specifies CASSQRQGQGSSVQPQHF.

In this sample, this clone turned up a few times. This rearrangement joins TRBV5-1 to TRBJ1-1; D possibly corresponds to TRBD1 (5 bases). The CDR3 covers 13 residues. Trimming stripped 0 bases from V and 8 bases from J, with 11 bases between. Germline-derived CDR1 and CDR2 are SGHRS and YFSETQ. CDR3 DNA: TGCGCCAGCAGCTTGGTTCTTAGGGGCGAAGCTTTCTTT. Translation gives CASSLVLRGEAFF.

The sample holds a few counts of this clone. CDR3 coding DNA: TGTGCCAGCAGCAGGACAGGGGACTCAACCTACGAGCAGTACTTC. It codes for CASSRTGDSTYEQYF. The chain uses TRBV28 and TRBJ2-7; 9 bases align to TRBD1. CDR3 length equals 15 residues. Trimming removed 6 bases from V and 2 bases from J; junction bases left unmatched: 8. The germline V gene encodes CDR1 MDHEN and CDR2 SYDVKM.

The CDR3 here is CATSTGESETQYF. The CDR3 nucleotides read TGCGCCACCTCAACCGGGGAGTCTGAGACCCAGTACTTC. The chain employs TRBV5-1 and TRBJ2-5, with D maybe TRBD2 (5 bases). Germline V gene lookup returns CDR1 SGHRS and CDR2 YFSETQ. This CDR3 spans 13 amino acids. The V and J ends lost 9 bases and 5 bases respectively, with 17 bases between them.

This clone was counted only a few times. The rearrangement uses TRBV5-1 and TRBJ2-7; tentatively, D is TRBD2 (7 bases). The V end lost 5 bases, the J end lost 2 bases, and 14 bases lay between the germline ends. CDR1 is SGHRS, CDR2 YFSETQ, per germline. CDR3 length: 14 amino acids. Written as DNA, the CDR3 is TGCGCCAGCAGGGTGAGGGGGGGGGCCTACGAGCAGTACTTC. This sequence encodes CASRVRGGAYEQYF.

The chain links TRBV19 to TRBJ1-3, with D tentatively TRBD1 (5 bases). This CDR3 has 15 residues. The germline CDR1 and CDR2 sequences are LNHDA and SQIVND (reference sequence). V gave up 6 bases and J gave up 0 bases, with 12 bases separating them. The CDR3 coding sequence is TGTGCCAGTAGCCAAGGGGTTAGCTCTGGAAACACCATATATTTT. Translating gives CASSQGVSSGNTIYF.

The sample holds a few counts of this clone. The chain carries TRBV19 and TRBJ2-2; the match to TRBD1 covers 10 bases. The CDR3 sequence is 17 residues long. Germline CDR1 reads LNHDA; CDR2 reads SQIVND (reference sequence). The ends lost 4 bases at V and 7 bases at J; junction bases unmatched: 12. As DNA, the CDR3 is TGTGCCAGTAGTAACCCTTGGGACAGGGGATCCGTCGGGGAGCTGTTTTTT. This gives the protein CASSNPWDRGSVGELFF.

The chain carries TRBV5-6 and TRBJ2-7, with a possible D match to TRBD1 (5 bases). The CDR3 is 14 residues long. Germline CDR1 reads SGHDT; CDR2 reads YYEEEE. V was clipped by 2 bases and J by 6 bases, with 15 bases between them. In nucleotides, the CDR3 is TGTGCCAGCAGCTTCTCCGGTGTGGGGCGCGAGCAGTACTTC. Its translation: CASSFSGVGREQYF.

V usage is TRBV5-1 and J usage is TRBJ1-2; TRBD1 agrees at 8 bases. Trimming at V came to 0 bases and at J to 5 bases, leaving 3 bases not matched to a gene. Germline lookup yields CDR1 SGHRS and CDR2 YFSETQ. This CDR3 has 14 residues. The CDR3 DNA is TGCGCCAGCAGCTTGGAACAGGGGGGGTATGGCTACACCTTC. It encodes CASSLEQGGYGYTF.

The rearrangement joins TRBV7-2 to TRBJ2-3, with TRBD2 matching over 12 bases. J was trimmed by 0 bases and V by 1 base; bases with no gene match: 5. Germline assignment: CDR1 SGHTA and CDR2 FQGNSA. The CDR3 contains 18 residues. CDR3 sequence (DNA): TGTGCCAGCAGCTTAGGACTAGCGGGGGTCCCTAGCACAGATACGCAGTATTTT. The encoded protein is CASSLGLAGVPSTDTQYF.

This clone was seen a handful of times. The chain is built from TRBV29-1 and TRBJ2-7; 7 nucleotides line up with TRBD1. V lost 6 bases to trimming and J lost 3 bases; unmatched junction nucleotides: 8. Germline lookup yields CDR1 SQVTM and CDR2 ANQGSEA. The CDR3 is 13 residues long. CDR3 amino acids: CSVRGQGDYEQYF. CDR3 coding DNA: TGCAGCGTGAGGGGCCAGGGGGACTACGAGCAGTACTTC.

V and J are TRBV5-4 and TRBJ2-7; maybe TRBD1 (5 bases). CDR1 and CDR2 from the germline V gene are SGHNT and YYREEE (reference sequence). V was clipped by 0 bases and J by 0 bases, with 10 bases between them. The CDR3 covers 15 residues. The CDR3 sequence: CASSLETGDSYEQYF. The DNA of the CDR3 is TGTGCCAGCAGCTTGGAAACAGGTGACTCCTACGAGCAGTACTTC.